This section outlines one TCR beta chain sequence together with its context. These data belong to a study of T cells in Graves' hyperthyroidism and ophthalmopathy. The study left out patients who had uncontrolled infection, other autoimmune disease, pregnancy or lactation. The investigators amplified TCR beta CDR3 regions from RNA transcripts. The HTBI primer set served for first-round RT-PCR of the TCR CDR3. Each CDR3 protein gets one entry after TCRdb re-called the multiplex PCR reads with MiXCR. Of 700,000 or so distinct CDR3 sequences detected, roughly 15% appear once; the ten largest clones hold around 8.1%. Sequences were obtained from blood. This clonotype was sampled from a man aged 18 to 30 with Graves' hyperthyroidism.

In DNA, the CDR3 is TGCAGTGCGAGGAAATCACAGGGGGGGACGCAGTATTTT. It encodes CSARKSQGGTQYF. The chain employs TRBV20-1 and TRBJ2-3; TRBD1 might be the D (8 bases). The CDR3 sequence is 13 residues long. V was clipped by 6 bases and J by 9 bases, with 19 bases between them. Germline values: CDR1 DFQATT, CDR2 SNEGSKA (reference sequence).